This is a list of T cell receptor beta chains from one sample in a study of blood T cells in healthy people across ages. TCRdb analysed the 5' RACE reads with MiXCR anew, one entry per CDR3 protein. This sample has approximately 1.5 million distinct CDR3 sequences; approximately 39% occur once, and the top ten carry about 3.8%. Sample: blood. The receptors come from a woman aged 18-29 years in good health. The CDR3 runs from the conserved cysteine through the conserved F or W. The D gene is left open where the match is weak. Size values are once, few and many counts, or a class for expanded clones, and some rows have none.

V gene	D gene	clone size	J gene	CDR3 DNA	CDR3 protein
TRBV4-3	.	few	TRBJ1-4	TGCGCCAGCAGTAACAGGGCCCTTGCAACTAATGAAAAACTGTTTTTT	CASSNRALATNEKLFF
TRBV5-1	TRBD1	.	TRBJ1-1	TGCGCCAGCAGCATCGGACAGGGGACGACGAACACTGAAGCTTTCTTT	CASSIGQGTTNTEAFF
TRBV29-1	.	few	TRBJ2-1	TGCAGCGTTGTTCCTAGCGAGATTGGGGGTGAGCAGTTCTTC	CSVVPSEIGGEQFF
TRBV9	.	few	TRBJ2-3	TGTGCCAGCAGCGTAGGAGGGACCCGCACAGATACGCAGTATTTT	CASSVGGTRTDTQYF
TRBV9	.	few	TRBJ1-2	TGTGCCAGCAGCGTAGACGGTACTTCCTATGGCTACACCTTC	CASSVDGTSYGYTF
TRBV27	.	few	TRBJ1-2	TGTGCCAGCAGTTTAAAGCCAGGGCACTATGGCTACACCTTC	CASSLKPGHYGYTF
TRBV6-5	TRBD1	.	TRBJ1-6	TGTGCCAGCAGTTACCGGGACAGGGGATTTTCACCCCTCCACTTT	CASSYRDRGFSPLHF
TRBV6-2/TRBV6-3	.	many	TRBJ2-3	TGTGCCAGCAGTTACGTAGGAGATACGCAGTATTTT	CASSYVGDTQYF
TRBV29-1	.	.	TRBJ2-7	TGCAGCGTTGGGGGGGGGACATCAAGGGCCTACGAGCAGTACTTC	CSVGGGTSRAYEQYF
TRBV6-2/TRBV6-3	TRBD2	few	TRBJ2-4	TGTGCCAGCAGCCCTGGGACTAGCGGGAAACTAGCCAAAAACATTCAGTACTTC	CASSPGTSGKLAKNIQYF
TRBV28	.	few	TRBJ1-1	TGTGCCAGCATTGAGGGTAGGGGACACCGGAACACTGAAGCTTTCTTT	CASIEGRGHRNTEAFF
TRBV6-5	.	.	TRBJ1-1	TGTGCCAGCAAGAGGGCTGGAGACACTGAAGCTTTCTTT	CASKRAGDTEAFF
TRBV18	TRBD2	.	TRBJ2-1	TGTGCCAGCTCACCACCGAACCTAGCGGGGAACAATGAGCAGTTCTTC	CASSPPNLAGNNEQFF
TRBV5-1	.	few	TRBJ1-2	TGCGCCAGCAGCTCTGAGGGCCAGAGTGGCTATGGCTACACCTTC	CASSSEGQSGYGYTF
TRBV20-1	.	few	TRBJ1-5	TGCAGTGCTAGACCAGCGGGGGACCTCAAGCCCCAGCATTTT	CSARPAGDLKPQHF
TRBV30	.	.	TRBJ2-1	TGTGCCTGTAGAAGACTTACATACAATGAGCAGTTCTTC	CACRRLTYNEQFF
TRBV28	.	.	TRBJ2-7	TGTGCCAGCAGTTTCCGGGGGCGAACCCGAGGATGGGGGCAGTACTTC	CASSFRGRTRGWGQYF
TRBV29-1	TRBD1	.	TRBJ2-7	TGCAGCGCAGAGGACAGGGGCACCTACGAGCAGTACTTC	CSAEDRGTYEQYF
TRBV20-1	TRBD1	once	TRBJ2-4	TGCAGTGCTAGAGAGGGTTGGTTTCGGGGACAGGCCAAAAACATTCAGTACTTC	CSAREGWFRGQAKNIQYF